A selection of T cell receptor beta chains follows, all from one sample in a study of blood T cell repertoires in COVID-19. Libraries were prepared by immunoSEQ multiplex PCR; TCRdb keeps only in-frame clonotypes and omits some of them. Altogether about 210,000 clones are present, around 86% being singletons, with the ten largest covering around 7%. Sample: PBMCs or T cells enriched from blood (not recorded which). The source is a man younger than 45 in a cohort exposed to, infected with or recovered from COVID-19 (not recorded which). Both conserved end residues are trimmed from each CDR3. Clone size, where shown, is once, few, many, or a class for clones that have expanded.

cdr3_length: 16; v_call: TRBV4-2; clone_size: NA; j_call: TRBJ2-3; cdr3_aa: ASSQPDLTSGPTDTQY
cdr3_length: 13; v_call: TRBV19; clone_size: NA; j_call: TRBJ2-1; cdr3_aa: ASRRGTYPYNEQF
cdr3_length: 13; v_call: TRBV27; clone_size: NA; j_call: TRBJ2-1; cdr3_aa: ASSSPDRNYNEQF
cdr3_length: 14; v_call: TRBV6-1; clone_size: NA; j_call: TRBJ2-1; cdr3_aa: ASSEARDGLRNEQF
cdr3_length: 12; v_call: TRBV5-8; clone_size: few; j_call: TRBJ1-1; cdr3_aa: ASSQLSYKSRAF
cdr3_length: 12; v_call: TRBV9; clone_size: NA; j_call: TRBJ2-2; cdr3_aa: ASSNAGNTGELF
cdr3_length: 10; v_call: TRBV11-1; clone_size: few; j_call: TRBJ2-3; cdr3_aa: ASSRQGDTQY
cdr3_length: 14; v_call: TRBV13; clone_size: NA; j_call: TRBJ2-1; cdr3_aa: ASSLERSHRENEQF
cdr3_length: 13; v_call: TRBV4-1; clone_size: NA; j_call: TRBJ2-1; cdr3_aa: ASRVGLLSYNEQF
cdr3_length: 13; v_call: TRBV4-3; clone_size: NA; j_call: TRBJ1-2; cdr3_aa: ASSQDSTGSYGYT
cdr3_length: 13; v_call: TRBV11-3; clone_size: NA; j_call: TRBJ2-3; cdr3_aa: ASSEDRGAADTQY
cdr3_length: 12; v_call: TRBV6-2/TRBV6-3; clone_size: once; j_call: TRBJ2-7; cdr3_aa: ASSYVAGGDEQY
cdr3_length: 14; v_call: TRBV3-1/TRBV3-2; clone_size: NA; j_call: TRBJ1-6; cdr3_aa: ASSQGGSSYNSPLH
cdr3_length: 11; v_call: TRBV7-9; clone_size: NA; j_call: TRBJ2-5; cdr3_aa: ASSFSLGETQY
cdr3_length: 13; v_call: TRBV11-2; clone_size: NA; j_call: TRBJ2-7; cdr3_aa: ASTMSVAGAGEQY
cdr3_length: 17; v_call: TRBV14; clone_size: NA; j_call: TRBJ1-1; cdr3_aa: ASRSIRTGTGFESGEAF
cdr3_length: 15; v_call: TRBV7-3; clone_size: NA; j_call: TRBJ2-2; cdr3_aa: ASSLNSFSGETGELF
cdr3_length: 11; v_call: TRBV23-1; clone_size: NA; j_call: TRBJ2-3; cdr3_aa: ASSEPGTDTQY
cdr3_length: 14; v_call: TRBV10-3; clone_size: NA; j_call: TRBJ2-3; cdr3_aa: AISAPEAPGGDTQY
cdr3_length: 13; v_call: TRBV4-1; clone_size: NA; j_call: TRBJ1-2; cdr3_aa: ASSQIWGDNYGYT
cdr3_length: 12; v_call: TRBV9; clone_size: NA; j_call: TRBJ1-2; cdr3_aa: ASSVAGGEAGYT
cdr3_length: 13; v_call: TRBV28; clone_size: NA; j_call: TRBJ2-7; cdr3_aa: ASNSQGGGSYEQY
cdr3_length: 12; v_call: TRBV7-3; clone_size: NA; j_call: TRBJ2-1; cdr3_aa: ASSPSGRKGEQF
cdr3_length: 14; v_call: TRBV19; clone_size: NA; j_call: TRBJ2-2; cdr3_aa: ASSPQPTGLTGELF
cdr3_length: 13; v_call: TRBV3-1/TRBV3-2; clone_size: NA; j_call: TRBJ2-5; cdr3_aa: ASSQDLRGEETQY
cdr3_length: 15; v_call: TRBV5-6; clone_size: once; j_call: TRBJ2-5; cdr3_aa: ASSLHGLAGWGETQY
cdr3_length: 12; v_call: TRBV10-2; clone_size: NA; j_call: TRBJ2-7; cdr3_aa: ASSETGRSYEQY
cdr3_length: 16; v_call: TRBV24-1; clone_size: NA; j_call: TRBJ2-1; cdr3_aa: ATSDPDRVRIKGDEQF
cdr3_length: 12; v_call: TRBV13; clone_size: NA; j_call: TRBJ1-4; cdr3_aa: ASSLMGSGEKLF
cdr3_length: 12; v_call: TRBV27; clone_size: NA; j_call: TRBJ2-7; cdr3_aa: ASRRSGYSYEQY
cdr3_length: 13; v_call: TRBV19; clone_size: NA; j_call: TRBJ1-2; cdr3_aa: ASSAATGGNYGYT
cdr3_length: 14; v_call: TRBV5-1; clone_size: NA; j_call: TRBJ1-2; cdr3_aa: ASSLGLTGPNYGYT
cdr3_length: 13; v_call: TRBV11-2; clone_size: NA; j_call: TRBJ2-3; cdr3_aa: ASSLTPVNTDTQY
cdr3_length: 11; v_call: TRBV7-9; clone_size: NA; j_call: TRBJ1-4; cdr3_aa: ASSSWDTQKLF
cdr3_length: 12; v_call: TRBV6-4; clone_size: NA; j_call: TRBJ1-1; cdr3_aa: ASRKTGRDTEAF
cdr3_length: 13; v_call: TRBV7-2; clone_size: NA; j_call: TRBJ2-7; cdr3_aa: ASSLRDGSTYEQY
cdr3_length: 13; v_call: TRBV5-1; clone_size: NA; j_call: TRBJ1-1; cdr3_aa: ASSSPSGGSTEAF
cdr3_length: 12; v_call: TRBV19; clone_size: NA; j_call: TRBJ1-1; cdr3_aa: ASRTGGENTEAF
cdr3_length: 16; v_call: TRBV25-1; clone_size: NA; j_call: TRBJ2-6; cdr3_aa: ASSGSRGFGSGANVLT